This TCR beta chain comes out of a study of T-cell reconstitution after alpha-beta-depleted transplantation in children. Points from the study as a whole: Reportedly, alpha-beta T cells present about two months post-transplant originated from several hundred expanded clones of graft origin. T-cell counts and diversity were attributed mostly to newly produced T cells one year after transplant. Day-60 TCRbeta diversity that was high in some patients was derived from surviving recipient T cells and thymic progenitors.

About this clonotype: Its antigen is not identified. This sequence may be a read error, since a much larger clone differs from it by one base.

The CDR3 spans 14 residues. The germline V gene encodes CDR1 LGHNA and CDR2 YNFKEQ. A library of TCRbeta sequences, prepared with unique molecular identifiers, was generated. From the PCR reads, TCRdb called clonotypes with MiXCR, one entry per CDR3 protein. The table has a few hundred thousand distinct CDR3 sequences, roughly a quarter seen once; the top ten hold under 45%. This chain joins TRBV4-2 and TRBJ1-1; D not certain. This clonotype originated in a boy in the first two years of life with Wiskott-Aldrich syndrome, due to receive a stem cell transplant. This specimen was PBMCs, taken before TCRalphabeta/CD19-depleted stem cell transplant. The CDR3 region is CASSQDRGNTDAFF. CDR3 bases: TGTGCCAGCAGCCAAGATCGGGGAAATACTGACGCTTTCTTT.